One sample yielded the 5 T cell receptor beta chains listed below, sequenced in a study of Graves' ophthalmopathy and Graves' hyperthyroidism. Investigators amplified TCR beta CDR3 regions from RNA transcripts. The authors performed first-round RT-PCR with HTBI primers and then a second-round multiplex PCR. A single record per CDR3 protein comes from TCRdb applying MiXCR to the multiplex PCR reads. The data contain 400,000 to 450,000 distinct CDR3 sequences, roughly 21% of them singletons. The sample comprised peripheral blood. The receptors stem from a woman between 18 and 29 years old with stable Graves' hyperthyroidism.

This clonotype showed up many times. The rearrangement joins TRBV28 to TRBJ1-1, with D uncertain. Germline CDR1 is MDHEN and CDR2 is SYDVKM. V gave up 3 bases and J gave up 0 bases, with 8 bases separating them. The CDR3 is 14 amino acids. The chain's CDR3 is CASSLVTMNTEAFF. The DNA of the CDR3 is TGTGCCAGCAGTTTGGTCACCATGAACACTGAAGCTTTCTTT. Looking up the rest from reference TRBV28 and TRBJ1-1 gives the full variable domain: DVKVTQSSRYLVKRTGEKVFLECVQDMDHENMFWYRQDPGLGLRLIYFSYDVKMKEKGDIPEGYSVSREKKERFSLILESASTNQTSMYLCASSLVTMNTEAFFGQGTRLTVV.

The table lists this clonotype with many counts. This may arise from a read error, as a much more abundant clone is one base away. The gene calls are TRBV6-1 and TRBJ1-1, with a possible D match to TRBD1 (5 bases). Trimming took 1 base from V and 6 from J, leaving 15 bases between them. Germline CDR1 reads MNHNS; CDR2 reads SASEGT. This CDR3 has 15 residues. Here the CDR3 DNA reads TGTGCCAGCAGTGAAGACGGGGGTGGTGTCGCTGAAGCTTTCTTT. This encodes CASSEDGGGVAEAFF.

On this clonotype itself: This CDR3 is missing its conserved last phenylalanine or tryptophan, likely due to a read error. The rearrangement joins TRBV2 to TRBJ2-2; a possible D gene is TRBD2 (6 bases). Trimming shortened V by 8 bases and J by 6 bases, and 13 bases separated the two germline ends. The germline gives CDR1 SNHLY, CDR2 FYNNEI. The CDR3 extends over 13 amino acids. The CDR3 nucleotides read TGTGCCAGCTGCTTGGGGGGAGCCGGGGAGCTGTTTGTT. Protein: CASCLGGAGELFV.

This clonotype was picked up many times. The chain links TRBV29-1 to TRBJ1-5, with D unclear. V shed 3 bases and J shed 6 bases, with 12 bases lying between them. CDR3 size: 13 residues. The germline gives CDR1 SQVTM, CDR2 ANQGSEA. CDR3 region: CSVEEGSGQPQHF. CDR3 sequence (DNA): TGCAGCGTTGAGGAGGGTTCGGGTCAGCCCCAGCATTTT.

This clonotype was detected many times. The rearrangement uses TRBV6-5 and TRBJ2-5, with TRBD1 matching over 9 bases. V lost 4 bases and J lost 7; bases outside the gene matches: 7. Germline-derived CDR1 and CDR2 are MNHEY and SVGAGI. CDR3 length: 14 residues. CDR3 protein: CASSLDRGLATQYF. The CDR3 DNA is TGTGCCAGCAGTTTAGACAGGGGGTTGGCGACCCAGTACTTC.